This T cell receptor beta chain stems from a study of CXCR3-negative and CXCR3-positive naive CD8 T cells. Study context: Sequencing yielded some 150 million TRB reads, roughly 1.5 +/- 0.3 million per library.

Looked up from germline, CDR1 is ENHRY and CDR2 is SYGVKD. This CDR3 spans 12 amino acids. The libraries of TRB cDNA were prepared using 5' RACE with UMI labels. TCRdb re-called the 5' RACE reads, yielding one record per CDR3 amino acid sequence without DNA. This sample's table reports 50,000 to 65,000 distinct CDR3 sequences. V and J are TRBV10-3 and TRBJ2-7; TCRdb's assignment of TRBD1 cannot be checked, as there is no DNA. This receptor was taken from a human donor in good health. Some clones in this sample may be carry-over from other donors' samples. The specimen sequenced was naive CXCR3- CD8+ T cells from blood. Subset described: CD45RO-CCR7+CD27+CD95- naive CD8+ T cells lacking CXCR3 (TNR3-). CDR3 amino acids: CVIWAGVNEQFF.